The sequence of this TCR beta chain was determined in a study of shared clonotypes between healthy human individuals. CDR3 size: 13 residues. Germline V lookup: CDR1 SQVTM, CDR2 ANQGSEA. Deletions cut 4 bases from V and 11 bases from J, with 20 bases between. Terminally differentiated effector memory CD45RA+ cells were left out of the naive CD8 fraction, which was CD45RO-negative and positively selected for CCR7. Deep-level assay runs were performed. Assay: immunoSEQ multiplex PCR; the TCRdb copy retains only in-frame clones and omits some. This sample has about 2.1 million clones; roughly 95% occur once, and the top ten carry about 1.6%.

The sample comprised naive CD8+ T cells from PBMCs. The rearrangement links TRBV29-1 to TRBJ2-5, with a possible D match to TRBD1 (7 bases). The clonotype originates from a man aged 18-30 years in good health. Some clones in this sample may be carry-over from other donors' samples. The CDR3 coding sequence is TGCAGCGTTGGCGGGACAGAAAGATTGGGGCAGTACTTC. It specifies CSVGGTERLGQYF.